This T cell receptor beta chain originates from a study of OX40 agonist ivuxolimab in advanced cancers. Looking at the study overall: The costimulatory receptor OX40 (CD134) was targeted by ivuxolimab, a fully human IgG2 agonistic monoclonal antibody. Intravenous ivuxolimab was administered to patients every 2 weeks at six dose levels: 0.01, 0.1, 0.3, 1.5, 3 and 10 mg/kg. Among the roughly 52 dose-escalation patients, approximately 20 had hepatocellular carcinoma, around 15 melanoma, 9 renal cell carcinoma and 9 head and neck cancer. The dose-escalation cohort was about 87% male with a mean age of roughly 60 years, ranging from 23 to 79. Patients were allowed to have had prior anti-PD-1, anti-PD-L1 or anti-CTLA-4 therapy, and more than 35% of the dose-escalation patients had been treated with checkpoint inhibitors. Partial responses were achieved by three dose-escalation patients, of whom one had hepatocellular carcinoma and two had cutaneous melanoma. The point of sequencing TCRbeta in the periphery was to test whether ivuxolimab changed TCR sequence diversity and drove clonal T-cell expansion. The paper reports the monotherapy dose-escalation portion (N of about 50 patients) of the phase I ivuxolimab trial.

To sequence the TCRbeta CDR3 region, genomic DNA was isolated from the sorted cells. The immunoSEQ Assay was used for sequencing of TCRbeta CDR3 regions. The immuneACCESS repertoire file appears here via TCRdb, limited to in-frame rearrangements. These files lack a portion of the clones; in checked studies, under half of the deficit traces to unresolved V genes, and the cause of the others is not known. Present in this sample are approximately 45,000 clones, 80% of which were seen just once. Of the sample, about 4% is held by the ten largest clones. In regard to this clone: The specificity of this receptor is unknown. Base qualities were left out, and no much larger clone turns up one base away.

What the work shows at the level of the full study, not this receptor alone: After ivuxolimab, expanded clones were on average more numerous among CD8+ T cells than among CD4+ T cells. In the 0.1-3.0 mg/kg groups, partial responders had among the lowest normalized peripheral clonal expansion, particularly in CD8+ T cells. Low levels of normalized T-cell clonal expansion were also shown by some nonresponding patients. The antigen specificity of the peripheral T cells that underwent clonal expansion was not determined. At doses of 0.1 to 3.0 mg/kg, clonal expansion of both CD4+ and CD8+ T cells in blood was seen between baseline and week 6.

Patients with autoimmune disease history or receiving systemic immunosuppression were excluded from the trial. Peripheral blood for TCR sequencing was collected from all dose cohorts at baseline, on cycle 4 day 1, and on cycle 7 day 1. Samples were obtained from an open-label, multicenter, first-in-human phase I dose-escalation trial of ivuxolimab. The trial enrolled adults with locally advanced or metastatic head and neck squamous cell, hepatocellular, melanoma or renal cell carcinoma. Before TCR sequencing, CD4+ T cells and CD8+ T cells were sorted from peripheral blood as separate populations. The CDR3, from cysteine to phenylalanine, totals 14 residues. This entry keeps only the CDR3 DNA: 42 bases, framed from base 1. Taken from the germline V gene, the CDR1 and CDR2 loops are ENHRY and SYGVKD. Here V drops 8 bases and J drops 2 bases, and the junction holds 6 bases not matched to any gene.

The chain is encoded by TRBV10-3 joined to TRBJ2-1; TRBD2 fits 7 bases in the junction. This TCR was recovered from an adult with an advanced solid tumor such as melanoma, head and neck, liver or kidney cancer. The sample in question was CD4+ or CD8+ T cells sorted from blood, obtained in a trial of the OX40 agonist ivuxolimab. The sequenced DNA is TGTGCCATCTCTAGCGGCGCTACCTACAATGAGCAGTTCTTC. The translation is CAISSGATYNEQFF.